The present T cell receptor beta chain was sequenced within a study of control samples from healthy donors and cancer patients. TCRdb's copy holds only in-frame clones and misses some; the assay was immunoSEQ multiplex PCR. The table has about 410,000 clones, 75% to 95% seen once. The CDR3 length is 15 residues. Looked up from germline, CDR1 is LGHNA and CDR2 is YSLEER. V lost 1 base, J lost 2 bases, and 0 bases stayed unmatched. The sample consisted of PBMCs. The chain links TRBV4-3 to TRBJ1-5; 9 bases are a match to TRBD1. This clonotype was sampled from a man in his forties with head and neck cancer. CDR3 sequence (DNA): TGCGCCAGCAGCCAAGGACAGGGGGGCAATCAGCCCCAGCATTTT. Protein sequence: CASSQGQGGNQPQHF.